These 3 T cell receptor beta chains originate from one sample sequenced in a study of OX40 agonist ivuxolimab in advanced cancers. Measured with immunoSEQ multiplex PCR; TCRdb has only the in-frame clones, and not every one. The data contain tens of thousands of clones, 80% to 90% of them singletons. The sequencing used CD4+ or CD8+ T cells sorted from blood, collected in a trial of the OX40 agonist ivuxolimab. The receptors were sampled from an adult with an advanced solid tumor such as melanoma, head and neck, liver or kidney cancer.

The CDR3 region has the DNA TGTGCTAGTGGAGCCGACAGTAACTATGGCTACACCTTC. This translates into CASGADSNYGYTF. V is TRBV12-5 and J is TRBJ1-2, with D possibly being TRBD1 (5 bases). Germline CDR1 LGHNT, CDR2 FRNRAP. The V gene lost 6 bases and the J gene lost 1 base, with 9 bases spanning the gap. The CDR3 is made up of 13 amino acids.

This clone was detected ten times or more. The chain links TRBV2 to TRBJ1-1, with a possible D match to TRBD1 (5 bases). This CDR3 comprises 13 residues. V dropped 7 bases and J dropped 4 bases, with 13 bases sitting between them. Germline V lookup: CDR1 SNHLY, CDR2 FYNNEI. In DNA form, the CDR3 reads TGTGCCAGCACCGAAGGGGAGGGCACTGAAGCTTTCTTT. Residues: CASTEGEGTEAFF.

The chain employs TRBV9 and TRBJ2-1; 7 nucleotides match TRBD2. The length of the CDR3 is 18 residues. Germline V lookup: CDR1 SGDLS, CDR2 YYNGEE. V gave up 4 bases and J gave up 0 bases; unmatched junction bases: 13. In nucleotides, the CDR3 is TGTGCCAGCAGCTCCCCCTCCAGGGCTAGCGGCTCCTACAATGAGCAGTTCTTC. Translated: CASSSPSRASGSYNEQFF.